Each of the 27 T cell receptor beta chains below was sequenced from the same sample in a study of cytomegalovirus exposure and HLA in healthy donors (dated 2017 in TCRdb). The receptor library was made with the immunoSEQ multiplex PCR assay. For the multiplex PCR, a mixture combining 60 forward primers for TCR Vbeta segments and 13 reverse primers for TCR Jbeta segments was used. TCRdb re-hosts the immuneACCESS table, in-frame sequences only. Its copies lack some clones; in the studies checked, an unresolved V gene accounts for under half of them, and the cause for the rest is not known. Here the sample has some 150,000 clones; 80% occur a single time. Over 1% of the sample comes from the top ten. Specimen: PBMCs. The source of these receptors is a woman in her forties or fifties in good health and CMV-seronegative.

This chain joins TRBV29-1 and TRBJ1-1; D not certain. The germline V gene has CDR1 SQVTM and CDR2 ANQGSEA. V was pared by 3 bases and J by 1 base, with 6 bases between. The CDR3 covers 12 residues. The CDR3 loop is CSVDVRNTEAFF. Here the CDR3 DNA reads TGCAGCGTTGATGTCCGGAACACTGAAGCTTTCTTT.

The chain recombines TRBV7-2 with TRBJ1-1; D remains ambiguous. CDR1 and CDR2 from the germline V gene are SGHTA and FQGNSA. V gave up 0 bases and J gave up 3 bases, with 11 bases separating them. This CDR3 has 15 amino acids. In DNA, the CDR3 is TGTGCCAGCAGCTTAGCGGGATGGGGAGACACTGAAGCTTTCTTT. This translates into CASSLAGWGDTEAFF.

The rearrangement uses TRBV5-8 and TRBJ1-1; a possible D gene is TRBD1 (6 bases). Germline lookup yields CDR1 SGHTS and CDR2 YDEGEE. This CDR3 comprises 13 residues. The V end lost 5 bases, the J end lost 5 bases, and 13 bases lay between the germline ends. This chain's CDR3 is CASSTYRETEAFF. The DNA for the CDR3 is TGTGCCAGCAGTACGTACAGGGAAACTGAAGCTTTCTTT.

The chain uses TRBV7-2 and TRBJ2-7; D not certain. The CDR3 has 15 residues. Trimming removed 2 bases at V and 3 bases at J, with 14 bases between. Germline CDR1 reads SGHTA; CDR2 reads FQGNSA. CDR3 nucleotides: TGTGCCAGCAGCTTAATCTCGGCACAGAACTACGAGCAGTACTTC. As protein: CASSLISAQNYEQYF.

About this clone: A read error may produce the germline difference seen at one junction end. This chain joins TRBV28 and TRBJ1-1, with TRBD1 matching 10 bases. This CDR3 is built from 15 residues. The germline V gene has CDR1 MDHEN and CDR2 SYDVKM. The chain's CDR3 is CASSRDRGLNTEAFF. The CDR3 DNA follows: TGTGCCAGCAGTCGGGACAGGGGCCTGAATACTGAAGCTTTCTTT.

The chain employs TRBV27 and TRBJ1-5; 12 bases align to TRBD1. Trimming at V came to 4 bases and at J to 2 bases, leaving 6 bases not matched to a gene. This CDR3 contains 17 residues. From germline, CDR1 is MNHEY and CDR2 SMNVEV (reference sequence). CDR3 coding DNA: TGTGCCAGCAGTTCGGGACAGGGGGCGCGGGGCAATCAGCCCCAGCATTTT. This sequence encodes CASSSGQGARGNQPQHF.

The rearrangement joins TRBV27 to TRBJ2-7; TRBD2 might be the D (6 bases). Germline-derived CDR1 and CDR2 are MNHEY and SMNVEV (reference sequence). V lost 6 bases to trimming and J lost 1 base, with 13 bases between them. The CDR3 extends over 14 amino acids. The CDR3 DNA reads TGTGCCAGCAGACAACCGGGGGAGTCCTACGAGCAGTACTTC. This encodes CASRQPGESYEQYF.

The chain recombines TRBV14 with TRBJ1-1; D remains ambiguous. Trimming removed 4 bases at V and 8 bases at J, with 17 bases between. Germline loops: CDR1 SGHDN, CDR2 FVKESK. The CDR3 has 14 amino acids. The CDR3 sequence: CASSLTLFPGEAFF. CDR3 coding DNA: TGTGCCAGCAGCCTAACCCTTTTTCCAGGAGAAGCTTTCTTT.

This clone was picked up one time. V usage is TRBV11-2 and J usage is TRBJ2-1; tentative D call: TRBD2 (7 bases). The CDR3 covers 17 residues. Trimming took 0 bases from V and 8 from J, leaving 20 bases between them. Germline-derived CDR1 and CDR2 are SGHAT and FQNNGV. The DNA for the CDR3 is TGTGCCAGCAGCTTAGATGCAACGGGGGGCGCGATCTATGAGCAGTTCTTC. This encodes CASSLDATGGAIYEQFF.

This clone was seen a few times. The chain couples TRBV7-9 to TRBJ2-7; 7 nucleotides match TRBD1. The germline CDR1 and CDR2 sequences are SEHNR and FQNEAQ (reference sequence). This CDR3 has 15 amino acids. V trimming: 1 base; J trimming: 3 bases; junction bases outside the gene matches: 6. CDR3 amino acids: CASSLDRDSNYEQYF. The CDR3 DNA reads TGTGCCAGCAGCTTAGACCGGGACAGCAACTACGAGCAGTACTTC.

This clone appeared a few times. This rearrangement joins TRBV28 to TRBJ2-7; D gene uncertain. This CDR3 comprises 14 residues. Germline V gene sequence: CDR1 MDHEN, CDR2 SYDVKM. Trimming took 5 bases from V and 0 from J, leaving 11 bases between them. CDR3 loop: CASSVIMSSYEQYF. Written as DNA, the CDR3 is TGTGCCAGCAGTGTGATCATGAGCTCCTACGAGCAGTACTTC.

The chain carries TRBV28 and TRBJ2-7; perhaps TRBD1 as D (5 bases). V was trimmed by 5 bases and J by 4 bases, leaving 21 bases between them. The CDR3 runs 16 residues. CDR1 is MDHEN and CDR2 is SYDVKM in the germline V gene. The CDR3 DNA reads TGTGCCAGCAGTCAACCCCTCCTGGGGCAGGGTTACGAGCAGTACTTC. Residues: CASSQPLLGQGYEQYF.

The J gene is TRBJ2-7, the V gene TRBV9, with TRBD1 matching 7 bases. The V gene's germline CDR1 is SGDLS and CDR2 YYNGEE. The J segment lost 2 bases and the V segment lost 5 bases, leaving 4 bases of the junction unmatched. CDR3 length: 13 amino acids. Here the CDR3 reads CASSRQGAYEQYF. CDR3 DNA: TGTGCCAGCAGTAGACAGGGTGCCTACGAGCAGTACTTC.

The chain's CDR3 is CSVEGAAGNTIYF. CDR3 in DNA: TGCAGCGTTGAGGGGGCCGCGGGAAACACCATATATTTT. J is TRBJ1-3 and V is TRBV29-1; the D gene is possibly TRBD1 (6 bases). Germline lookup yields CDR1 SQVTM and CDR2 ANQGSEA. V lost 3 bases, J lost 4 bases, and 10 bases lay in between. The CDR3 extends over 13 amino acids.

This chain joins TRBV15 and TRBJ2-5, with a weak D call TRBD2 (6 bases). Trimming stripped 1 base from V and 5 bases from J, with 11 bases between. Germline CDR1 reads LNHNV; CDR2 reads YYDKDF (reference sequence). The CDR3 spans 14 residues. DNA for the CDR3: TGTGCCACCAGCAGAGTTGCGGGATGGGAGACCCAGTACTTC. Protein product: CATSRVAGWETQYF.

The gene calls are TRBV14 and TRBJ2-2; TRBD2 matches at 9 bases. Per germline, CDR1 SGHDN and CDR2 FVKESK. V gave up 0 bases and J gave up 7 bases; unmatched junction bases: 9. The CDR3 covers 17 residues. The CDR3 loop is CASSQDPREGAHGELFF. Here the CDR3 DNA reads TGTGCCAGCAGCCAAGATCCGCGGGAGGGCGCTCACGGGGAGCTGTTTTTT.

This chain links TRBV2 with TRBJ2-3, with no clear D. CDR3 size: 11 residues. Trimming stripped 7 bases from V and 5 bases from J, with 7 bases between. Germline values: CDR1 SNHLY, CDR2 FYNNEI. The CDR3 region is CASTERDTQYF. The CDR3 DNA reads TGTGCCAGCACCGAGAGAGATACGCAGTATTTT.

This clone has a count of ten or more. The V and J genes are TRBV19 and TRBJ1-2; 7 nucleotides match TRBD1. The V gene end was trimmed by 4 bases and the J gene end by 5 bases; junction bases not matched to a gene: 7. Germline-derived CDR1 and CDR2 are LNHDA and SQIVND (reference sequence). The CDR3 sequence is 14 residues long. DNA of the CDR3: TGTGCCAGTAGTACTCACGGGACAGTATATGGCTACACCTTC. Encoded protein: CASSTHGTVYGYTF.

The J gene is TRBJ2-5, the V gene TRBV7-9; TRBD2 agrees at 10 bases. Germline loops: CDR1 SEHNR, CDR2 FQNEAQ (reference sequence). V dropped 5 bases and J dropped 5; count of bases not matched to a gene: 14. CDR3 length equals 17 residues. CDR3 nucleotides: TGTGCCAGCAGCAACCGACTAGCGGGTCTTCTCCAGGAGACCCAGTACTTC. This codes for CASSNRLAGLLQETQYF.

In its sample, this clone was seen once. The chain couples TRBV27 to TRBJ2-7, with 9 bases lining up with TRBD1. Losses at the gene ends were 5 bases for V and 4 bases for J; bases not matched to a gene: 9. Germline V lookup: CDR1 MNHEY, CDR2 SMNVEV (reference sequence). The CDR3 has 15 amino acids. As DNA, the CDR3 is TGTGCCAGCAGTAGACCGGGACAGGGTATGTACGAGCAGTACTTC. Its translation: CASSRPGQGMYEQYF.

This sequence joins TRBV28 and TRBJ1-2, with 7 bases matching TRBD1. The V and J ends lost 6 bases and 5 bases, in that order; junction bases with no gene match: 9. CDR1 is MDHEN, CDR2 SYDVKM, per germline. CDR3 length equals 14 residues. The CDR3 nucleotides read TGTGCCAGCAGGACCCCGGGACAGATATATGGCTACACCTTC. This encodes CASRTPGQIYGYTF.

A single count supports this clone. This rearrangement joins TRBV19 to TRBJ2-1, with D tentatively TRBD1 (5 bases). CDR3 length: 15 residues. Germline values: CDR1 LNHDA, CDR2 SQIVND (reference sequence). The V end lost 1 base, the J end lost 4 bases, and 11 bases lay between the germline ends. The CDR3 bases are TGTGCCAGTAGTATAGTCAGGGCAGAATACAATGAGCAGTTCTTC. Its protein product is CASSIVRAEYNEQFF.

The J gene is TRBJ2-5, the V gene TRBV7-2, with 7 bases lining up with TRBD2. The end of the DNA aligns better with TRBJ2-7, so the J call may be wrong. Germline loops: CDR1 SGHTA, CDR2 FQGNSA. The length of the CDR3 is 14 residues. CDR3 amino acids: CASRDGLVSYEQYF. The CDR3 region has the DNA TGTGCCAGCAGGGACGGACTAGTTTCCTACGAGCAGTACTTC.

In nucleotides, the CDR3 is TGTGCCAGCAGCGTGGGTGGGACAGGGGGCCCAGATACGCAGTATTTT. It codes for CASSVGGTGGPDTQYF. J is TRBJ2-3 and V is TRBV9, with 12 positions matching TRBD1. The CDR3 loop spans 16 amino acids. The ends lost 2 bases at V and 4 bases at J; junction bases unmatched: 5. Per germline, CDR1 SGDLS and CDR2 YYNGEE.

This clone appeared many times. This chain joins TRBV6-1 and TRBJ1-2; 7 bases agree with TRBD1. J lost 6 bases, V lost 0 bases, and 7 bases had no gene match. The CDR3 has 15 residues. Germline V lookup: CDR1 MNHNS, CDR2 SASEGT. CDR3 amino acids: CASSEAQGQTNGYTF. The CDR3 nucleotides read TGTGCCAGCAGTGAAGCCCAGGGACAGACTAATGGCTACACCTTC.

For the CDR3, the DNA is TGTGCCACCGGGTCCTTAGACAGGGACCTAGAGACCCAGTACTTC. Its translation: CATGSLDRDLETQYF. The rearrangement uses TRBV15 and TRBJ2-5; 7 bases are a match to TRBD1. The CDR3 has 15 amino acids. V shed 8 bases, J shed 4 bases, and the junction held 13 bases outside the gene matches. CDR1 and CDR2 from the germline V gene are LNHNV and YYDKDF (reference sequence). The full variable domain, completed using reference TRBV15 and TRBJ2-5, is DAMVIQNPRYQVTQFGKPVTLSCSQTLNHNVMYWYQQKSSQAPKLLFHYYDKDFNNEADTPDNFQSRRPNTSFCFLDIRSPGLGDTAMYLCATGSLDRDLETQYFGPGTRLLVL.

This chain joins TRBV7-9 and TRBJ1-2; maybe TRBD1 (6 bases). Trimming left V 1 base short and J 7 bases short, with 16 bases between. This CDR3 is built from 15 residues. Germline CDR1 reads SEHNR; CDR2 reads FQNEAQ (reference sequence). CDR3 residues: CASSLDSRGVRGYTF. CDR3 DNA: TGTGCCAGCAGCTTAGACTCCAGGGGTGTACGTGGCTACACCTTC.